A single sample gave rise to the 18 T cell receptor beta chains below, sequenced in a study of T cells and copy number aberrations in small-cell lung cancer. Generated by immunoSEQ multiplex PCR, the TCRdb table keeps only in-frame clones and is missing some. This sample has several thousand clones, with 70% to 80% found just once. Specimen: tumor tissue. These receptors came from a man aged 50 or older with small cell lung cancer.

The chain carries TRBV30 and TRBJ2-1, with D perhaps matching TRBD1 or TRBD2 (5 bases each). V lost 3 bases to trimming and J lost 6 bases, with 15 bases between them. The CDR3 contains 14 residues. In germline, CDR1 is GTSNPN, CDR2 SVGIG (reference sequence). CDR3 loop: CAWRETWGPNEQFF. CDR3 bases: TGTGCCTGGAGGGAAACGTGGGGACCCAATGAGCAGTTCTTC.

The J gene is TRBJ2-3, the V gene TRBV2; 7 bases are a match to TRBD2. V trimming: 7 bases; J trimming: 4 bases; junction bases outside the gene matches: 11. This CDR3 is built from 15 residues. The germline gives CDR1 SNHLY, CDR2 FYNNEI. CDR3 coding DNA: TGTGCCAGCAAAAGGAGGGAGGGTAGCCCAGATACGCAGTATTTT. It is translated as CASKRREGSPDTQYF.

This clone was found a few times. The chain combines TRBV15 with TRBJ1-2; possibly TRBD1 for D (5 bases). CDR1 is LNHNV, CDR2 YYDKDF, per germline (reference sequence). Trimming stripped 4 bases from V and 3 bases from J, with 12 bases between. This CDR3 contains 14 residues. The CDR3 sequence is CATSKRAGDYGYTF. CDR3 bases: TGTGCCACCAGCAAGAGGGCGGGGGACTATGGCTACACCTTC.

The rearrangement links TRBV7-8 to TRBJ2-7; the match to TRBD1 covers 7 bases. Trimming removed 0 bases from V and 5 bases from J; junction bases left unmatched: 13. The CDR3 covers 17 residues. Germline CDR1 reads SGHVS; CDR2 reads FQNEAQ. The CDR3 loop is CASSLAGTAWDSHEQYF. CDR3 nucleotides: TGTGCCAGCAGCTTAGCCGGGACAGCCTGGGACAGCCACGAGCAGTACTTC. The full variable domain, rest sourced from reference TRBV7-8 and TRBJ2-7, is GAGVSQSPRYKVAKRGQDVALRCDPISGHVSLFWYQQALGQGPEFLTYFQNEAQLDKSGLPSDRFFAERPEGSVSTLKIQRTQQEDSAVYLCASSLAGTAWDSHEQYFGPGTRLTVT.

The chain joins TRBV4-1 to TRBJ2-2; 9 positions agree with TRBD2. CDR1 and CDR2 (germline): MGHRA, YSYEKL. CDR3 length: 18 amino acids. V was pared by 1 base and J by 6 bases, with 12 bases of the junction left unmatched. The CDR3 region is CASSQGLRAGGESGELFF. The DNA of the CDR3 is TGCGCCAGCAGCCAAGGTCTGCGGGCGGGGGGGGAGTCCGGGGAGCTGTTTTTT.

The V call is TRBV6-1, the J call TRBJ2-1; perhaps TRBD2 as D (6 bases). V was cut by 1 base and J by 14 bases, with 15 bases left in between. Germline V lookup: CDR1 MNHNS, CDR2 SASEGT. CDR3 length equals 13 residues. DNA for the CDR3: TGTGCCAGCAGTGAAGTGTCTAGCGTTTTGAAGTTCTTC. The encoded protein is CASSEVSSVLKFF.

The CDR3 DNA reads as TGTGCAAGTCGCTTACCCCGAGGGGGGGAGAGGGACACCGGGGAGCTGTTTTTT. Translation gives CASRLPRGGERDTGELFF. The chain links TRBV12-2 to TRBJ2-2; no check of the table's D call, TRBD2, against the DNA was made. TRBV12-2 is a pseudogene segment. The CDR3 has 18 residues.

This clone was observed once. CDR3 sequence reads: CASSLGAGHMNTEAFF. The CDR3 nucleotides read TGTGCCAGCAGCTTAGGGGCAGGGCACATGAACACTGAAGCTTTCTTT. This chain uses TRBV7-9 with TRBJ1-1; TRBD1 might be the D (5 bases). V gave up 1 base and J gave up 0 bases, with 12 bases separating them. This CDR3 contains 16 residues. Germline loops: CDR1 SEHNR, CDR2 FQNEAQ (reference sequence).

This clone has a single count. The rearrangement joins TRBV27 to TRBJ1-5; D ambiguous. This CDR3 has 14 amino acids. From germline, CDR1 is MNHEY and CDR2 SMNVEV (reference sequence). Trimming removed 8 bases from V and 0 bases from J, with 11 bases in between. CDR3 protein: CASGAADSNQPQHF. CDR3 DNA: TGTGCCAGCGGTGCGGCAGATAGCAATCAGCCCCAGCATTTT.

This sequence joins TRBV21-1 and TRBJ2-7; whether TRBD2, the table's D call, matches the DNA was not checked. TRBV21-1 is deemed a pseudogene. This CDR3 is built from 10 residues. The CDR3 coding sequence is TGTGCCAGCACCCCTTACGAGCAGTACTTC. Translated: CASTPYEQYF.

A few counts support this clone. The V call is TRBV7-2, the J call TRBJ1-1, with D possibly TRBD1 on 5 matching bases. CDR3 length equals 12 residues. Germline assignment: CDR1 SGHTA and CDR2 FQGNSA. V shed 5 bases and J shed 5 bases, with 9 bases lying between them. CDR3 in amino acids: CASSLRQTEAFF. The DNA for the CDR3 is TGTGCCAGCAGCCTTCGACAGACTGAAGCTTTCTTT.

The table lists this clone with a few counts. The chain joins TRBV28 to TRBJ2-2; D ambiguous. Germline V gene data show CDR1 as MDHEN and CDR2 as SYDVKM. This CDR3 spans 15 amino acids. Between the trimmed V and J ends, which lost 6 bases and 3 bases, there was a span of 14 bases. DNA of the CDR3: TGTGCCAGCAGCATAACCGGAGTGCACACCGGGGAGCTGTTTTTT. Encoded protein: CASSITGVHTGELFF.

The DNA of the CDR3 is TGTGCCAGCAGCTTAGATGATGCAGATACGCAGTATTTT. This encodes CASSLDDADTQYF. The V gene is TRBV7-2, the J gene TRBJ2-3; D unclear. Germline V gene data show CDR1 as SGHTA and CDR2 as FQGNSA. The CDR3 sequence is 13 residues long. The germline V and J ends were trimmed by 1 base and 4 bases, with 6 bases remaining between them.

The chain recombines TRBV11-2 with TRBJ2-4; possibly TRBD1 for D (5 bases). Germline-derived CDR1 and CDR2 are SGHAT and FQNNGV. This CDR3 is 16 amino acids long. The V end was cut by 1 base, the J end by 6 bases, with 16 bases between. CDR3 protein: CASSLGAGARGNIQYF. The CDR3 DNA sequence: TGTGCCAGCAGCTTAGGGGCAGGAGCAAGGGGAAACATTCAGTACTTC.

The rearrangement joins TRBV6-5 to TRBJ2-7; TRBD1 is a possible D gene (6 bases). This CDR3 is 15 amino acids long. CDR1 is MNHEY, CDR2 SVGAGI, per germline. The V end lost 6 bases, the J end lost 3 bases, and 18 bases lay between the germline ends. CDR3 in amino acids: CASSSPRDNYYEQYF. DNA of the CDR3: TGTGCCAGCAGCAGCCCCCGGGACAACTACTACGAGCAGTACTTC.

The chain employs TRBV19 and TRBJ2-2; no clear D gene. The CDR3 has 14 residues. Trimming stripped 7 bases from V and 1 base from J, with 10 bases between. Germline assignment: CDR1 LNHDA and CDR2 SQIVND (reference sequence). Here the CDR3 DNA reads TGTGCCAGTAAGAGAAGACAGAACACCGGGGAGCTGTTTTTT. Translation: CASKRRQNTGELFF.

This clone is categorized as medium-sized. In the same sample, other DNA sequences code for this CDR3. This chain uses TRBV2 with TRBJ2-7; 9 bases map to TRBD1. The CDR3 is 12 amino acids. Germline CDR1 is SNHLY and CDR2 is FYNNEI. The junction had 4 bases not matched to a gene; V was cut back by 9 bases and J by 4 bases. The CDR3 DNA follows: TGTGCCAGACAGGGGGCCGGGTACGAGCAGTACTTC. It is translated as CARQGAGYEQYF.

Regarding this clone: Distinct nucleotide sequences in the sample also encode this CDR3. The chain has TRBV27 and TRBJ1-5; D gene unclear. The CDR3 contains 13 residues. Trimming stripped 5 bases from V and 6 bases from J, with 11 bases between. Germline V lookup: CDR1 MNHEY, CDR2 SMNVEV (reference sequence). The CDR3 is CASSPTRGQPQHF. CDR3 nucleotides: TGTGCCAGCAGTCCAACTCGCGGTCAGCCCCAGCATTTT.